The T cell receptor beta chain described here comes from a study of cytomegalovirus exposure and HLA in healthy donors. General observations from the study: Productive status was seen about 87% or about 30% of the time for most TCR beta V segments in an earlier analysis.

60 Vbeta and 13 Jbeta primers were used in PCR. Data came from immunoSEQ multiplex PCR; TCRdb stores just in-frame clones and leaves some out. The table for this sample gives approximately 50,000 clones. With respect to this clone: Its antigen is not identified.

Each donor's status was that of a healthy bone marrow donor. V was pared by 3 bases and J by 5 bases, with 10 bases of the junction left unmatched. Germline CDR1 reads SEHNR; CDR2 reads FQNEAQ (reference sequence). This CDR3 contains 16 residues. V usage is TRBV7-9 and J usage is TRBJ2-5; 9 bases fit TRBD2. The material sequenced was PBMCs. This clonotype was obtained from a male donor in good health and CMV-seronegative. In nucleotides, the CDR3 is TGTGCCAGCAGCTTTATTGCGGGGGGGCCTGGTGAGACCCAGTACTTC. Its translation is CASSFIAGGPGETQYF.